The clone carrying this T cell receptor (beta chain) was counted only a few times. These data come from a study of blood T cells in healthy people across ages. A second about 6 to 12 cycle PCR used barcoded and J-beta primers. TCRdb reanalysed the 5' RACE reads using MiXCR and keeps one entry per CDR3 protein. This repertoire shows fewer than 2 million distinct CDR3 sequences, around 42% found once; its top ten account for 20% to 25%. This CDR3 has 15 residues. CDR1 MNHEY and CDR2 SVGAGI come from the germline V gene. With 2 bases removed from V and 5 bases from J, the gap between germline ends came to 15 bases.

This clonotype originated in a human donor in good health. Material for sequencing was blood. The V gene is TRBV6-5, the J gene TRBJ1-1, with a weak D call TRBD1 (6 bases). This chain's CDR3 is CASSYLGGLRTEAFF. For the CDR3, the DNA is TGTGCCAGCAGTTACCTGGGGGGGCTCCGGACTGAAGCTTTCTTT.